Sequencing of this T cell receptor beta chain was carried out in a study of shared clonotypes between healthy human individuals. Deep-level assay runs were performed. Tens of thousands of T cell genomes, or roughly 180 ng DNA, went into the sorted-subset replicate PCRs. Here immunoSEQ multiplex PCR was the method, and the copy in TCRdb shows in-frame clones only, minus some. The table lists hundreds of thousands of clones, 85% to 95% of them singletons. The germline CDR1 and CDR2 sequences are MGHRA and YSYEKL. The CDR3 loop spans 15 amino acids. V trimming: 2 bases; J trimming: 12 bases; junction bases outside the gene matches: 13. Naivety among CD8 cells was defined by CD45RO negativity and positive CCR7 selection, thereby excluding terminally differentiated effector memory CD45RA+ cells. The donor cohort consisted entirely of Caucasian adults residing in Nashville, Tennessee.

This TCR was sampled from a woman in her 30s in good health. This chain connects TRBV4-1 to TRBJ2-1; TRBD2 matches at 7 bases. The sequenced sample was naive CD8+ T cells sorted from blood. CDR3 DNA sequence: TGCGCCAGCAGCCAAATGGGAGGGAGGCCGACCTGGCAGTTCTTC. Protein sequence: CASSQMGGRPTWQFF.